The clone carrying this T cell receptor (beta chain) occurred a few times. The sample belongs to a study of patients and donors after allogeneic stem cell transplantation. CDR1 and CDR2 from the germline V gene are SGHRS and YFSETQ. V was shortened by 4 bases and J by 1 base, with 17 bases between the two germline ends. There are 16 residues in the CDR3. TCRdb re-called the RT-PCR reads with MiXCR, one entry per CDR3 protein. The table lists about 150,000 distinct CDR3 sequences, about a third of them singletons. The gene calls are TRBV5-1 and TRBJ1-1; D is possibly TRBD1 (5 bases). Sequenced material: blood, either unsorted or a sorted T cell fraction (not recorded which). This TCR was recovered from a human donor who was either an allogeneic HSCT recipient or a stem cell or donor lymphocyte infusion donor (not recorded which). It is not recorded whose cells these are; they may come from a transplant donor. This CDR3 is CASSPYENGGNTEAFF. DNA for the CDR3: TGCGCCAGCAGCCCCTACGAGAATGGGGGGAACACTGAAGCTTTCTTT. Variable domain in full (rest from reference TRBV5-1 and TRBJ1-1): KAGVTQTPRYLIKTRGQQVTLSCSPISGHRSVSWYQQTPGQGLQFLFEYFSETQRNKGNFPGRFSGRQFSNSRSEMNVSTLELGDSALYLCASSPYENGGNTEAFFGQGTRLTVV.